Included here is one TCR beta chain sequence, with context. Since a much larger clone is just one base distant, this may be a read error. The data derive from a study of regulatory T cells in long-lasting Graves disease. Germline CDR1 MNHEY, CDR2 SVGEGT. The CDR3 has 16 amino acids. Trimming took off 3 bases at V and 13 bases at J, with 27 bases between the two ends. Time point: persistent/refractory GD, antithyroid drugs over 5 years with positive TRAb. RNA extracted from PBMCs served as the sequencing template. Construction of the TCR beta libraries employed iRepertoire HTBI primers in conjunction with Arm-PCR of CDR3 regions. MiXCR, applied by TCRdb to the multiplex PCR reads, yields one record per CDR3 protein. The repertoire holds about 470,000 distinct CDR3 sequences, around 20% seen once, with about 8.3% in the top ten.

This specimen consisted of peripheral blood mononuclear cells (PBMCs), obtained when the disease was refractory, from a patient treated with antithyroid drugs. This sequence joins TRBV6-2 or TRBV6-3 and TRBJ1-2; D gene unclear. This TCR came from a female donor with Graves disease. The CDR3: CASSYTLRGLGMGSTF. In nucleotides, the CDR3 is TGTGCCAGCAGTTATACCCTCCGTGGGCTAGGGATGGGAAGCACCTTC.